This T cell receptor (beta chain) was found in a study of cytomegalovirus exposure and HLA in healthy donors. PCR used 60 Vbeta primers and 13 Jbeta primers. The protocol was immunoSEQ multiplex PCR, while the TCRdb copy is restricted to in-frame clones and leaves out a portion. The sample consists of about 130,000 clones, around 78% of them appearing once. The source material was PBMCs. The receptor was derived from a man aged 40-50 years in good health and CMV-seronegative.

The CDR3 here is CASSPGQINTGELFF. CDR3 coding DNA: TGCGCCAGCAGCCCTGGACAGATAAACACCGGGGAGCTGTTTTTT. The chain recombines TRBV5-1 with TRBJ2-2, with D perhaps matching TRBD1 (6 bases). The CDR3 spans 15 residues. V was pared by 4 bases and J by 2 bases, with 12 bases between. CDR1 is SGHRS and CDR2 is YFSETQ in the germline V gene.